The TCR beta chain under discussion was sequenced for a study of blood T cell repertoires in COVID-19. About the research overall: The origin of the acute and convalescent COVID-19 samples was the United States, Italy and Spain.

The CDR3 sequence is 13 residues long. Germline-derived CDR1 and CDR2 are MNHEY and SVGAGI. Regarding this clone: Compared with germline, one end of the junction differs, possibly owing to a read error.

Authors' data handling: Estimates of nucleated cell counts were drawn from the amplification of reference gene primers. Here immunoSEQ multiplex PCR was the method, and the copy in TCRdb shows in-frame clones only, minus some. V and J calls and clone size are those listed in that table; D and trimming were worked out from the DNA. Here the sample spans around 210,000 clones, around 85% being singletons. This sequence originates from a woman between 65 and 79 years old with acute or convalescent COVID-19. Input material: peripheral blood. The chain carries TRBV6-5 and TRBJ1-3, with D perhaps matching TRBD1 (5 bases). The CDR3 protein is CASTGGRGNTIYF. CDR3 DNA: TGTGCAAGCACGGGGGGACGAGGAAACACCATATATTTT.